This T cell receptor (beta chain) emerged from a study of shared clonotypes between healthy human individuals. Only in-frame clones appear in the TCRdb table, and some are missing; sequencing was by immunoSEQ multiplex PCR. The sample lists 2 million or so clones, roughly 96% occurring once. The V gene lost 2 bases and the J gene lost 3 bases, with 17 bases spanning the gap. Per the germline V gene, CDR1 is GTSNPN and CDR2 is SVGIG (reference sequence). The CDR3 runs to 16 residues. A split of CD4+ cells into CD45RA+ naive and CD45RA-negative memory subsets was performed. Sequencing input: naive CD4+ T cells sorted from blood. The subset denotes: CD45RA+ positively selected. This sequence originates from a man younger than 35 in good health. The chain uses TRBV30 and TRBJ1-5; D not resolved. For the CDR3, the DNA is TGTGCCTGGAGTCCCCATCTGGGGAGTCTCAATCAGCCCCAGCATTTT. Translated: CAWSPHLGSLNQPQHF.